This TCR beta chain is from a study of blood T cell repertoires in COVID-19. As for the study in general: The cDNA or gDNA used as material had been derived from T cells, B-cell-depleted T cells, or PBMCs.

Grouping used clinical history reported by participants in a survey and questionnaire. In Cohort 3, a recovered donor had either two negative PCRs, clearance, or symptom resolution. Using immunoSEQ multiplex PCR, the repertoire was profiled, and TCRdb retains in-frame clones only, with some absent. The sample contains about 320,000 clones, around 90% of which appear only once. This receptor was identified in a man aged 55 to 70 who had recovered from COVID-19. The sequencing input was PBMCs or T cells enriched from blood (not recorded which).

The CDR3, as DNA: TGTGCCAGCAGTGTCGTACCGGGGTCCGTAGACACCATATATTTT. It encodes CASSVVPGSVDTIYF. The V gene is TRBV2, the J gene TRBJ1-3; D remains ambiguous. The ends were cut back, 4 bases at V and 8 bases at J, with 18 bases in the middle. Germline lookup yields CDR1 SNHLY and CDR2 FYNNEI. CDR3 length: 15 residues.